The 14 T cell receptor beta chains presented below share a single source sample, sequenced in a study of neurological immune-mediated disorders. TCRdb processed the 5' RACE reads anew with MiXCR; each CDR3 protein has one entry. This table holds just over 30,000 distinct CDR3 sequences, over 3.5% found once. The sequenced material came from CD4+ T cells from blood. Every receptor here comes from a woman in her forties in good health.

This chain connects TRBV7-2 to TRBJ2-7; D gene uncertain. Per germline, CDR1 SGHTA and CDR2 FQGNSA. Between the trimmed V and J ends, which lost 1 base and 3 bases, there was a span of 7 bases. The CDR3 has 13 amino acids. The chain's CDR3 is CASSLEDRYEQYF. The CDR3 DNA reads as TGTGCCAGCAGCTTAGAGGACCGCTACGAGCAGTACTTC.

This clonotype has at least ten counts. The chain couples TRBV7-3 to TRBJ2-3; no reliable D call. Deletions cut 6 bases from V and 5 bases from J, with 9 bases between. Looked up from germline, CDR1 is SGHTA and CDR2 is FQGTGA. The CDR3 covers 12 residues. CDR3 amino acids: CASRFEGDTQYF. The CDR3 DNA reads as TGTGCCAGCAGGTTCGAAGGAGATACGCAGTATTTT.

Ten or more counts support this clonotype. J is TRBJ1-5 and V is TRBV5-1; TRBD1 might be the D (5 bases). The germline V gene encodes CDR1 SGHRS and CDR2 YFSETQ. V shed 0 bases and J shed 4 bases, with 11 bases lying between them. The CDR3 is 15 residues long. CDR3 bases: TGCGCCAGCAGCTTGGAGGGGATAGGGAATCAGCCCCAGCATTTT. Its protein product is CASSLEGIGNQPQHF.

This clonotype was seen at least ten times. The V and J genes are TRBV20-1 and TRBJ2-1; possible D gene TRBD2, 5 bases. Trimming cost V 4 bases and J 7 bases, with 17 bases left between them. The CDR3 is 14 amino acids. Germline V gives CDR1 DFQATT, CDR2 SNEGSKA (reference sequence). CDR3 loop: CSAMPEVKRNEQFF. Written as DNA, the CDR3 is TGCAGTGCTATGCCGGAGGTTAAGCGGAATGAGCAGTTCTTC.

J is TRBJ2-7 and V is TRBV18; possible D gene TRBD1, 6 bases. The CDR3 is 15 residues long. The ends were cut back, 4 bases at V and 2 bases at J, with 15 bases in the middle. CDR1 KGHSH and CDR2 LQKENI come from the germline V gene. The CDR3 loop is CASSRPRDTPYEQYF. The CDR3 DNA reads TGTGCCAGCTCACGACCCCGGGACACTCCCTACGAGCAGTACTTC.

In this sample, this clonotype turned up many times. The chain links TRBV9 to TRBJ2-1, with D maybe TRBD1 (5 bases). CDR3 length: 15 residues. Trimming left V 0 bases short and J 7 bases short, with 14 bases between. Germline CDR1 is SGDLS and CDR2 is YYNGEE. The CDR3 sequence is CASSVERQGRNEQFF. The CDR3 nucleotides read TGTGCCAGCAGCGTAGAAAGGCAGGGTAGGAATGAGCAGTTCTTC.

This clonotype was counted at least ten times. The chain carries TRBV7-3 and TRBJ2-2; D is undetermined. The length of the CDR3 is 14 residues. Germline V gene data show CDR1 as SGHTA and CDR2 as FQGTGA. Trimming stripped 3 bases from V and 0 bases from J, with 5 bases between. Here the CDR3 reads CASSFGSNTGELFF. The CDR3, as DNA: TGTGCCAGCAGCTTCGGATCGAACACCGGGGAGCTGTTTTTT.

This clonotype has a count of ten or more. This chain links TRBV20-1 with TRBJ1-1; weak D call: TRBD1 (5 bases). V lost 8 bases to trimming and J lost 6 bases, with 19 bases between them. Germline values: CDR1 DFQATT, CDR2 SNEGSKA (reference sequence). The CDR3 has 13 amino acids. The CDR3 is CSPLKSDRPEAFF. The CDR3, as DNA: TGCAGTCCCTTAAAATCCGACAGACCTGAAGCTTTCTTT.

This clonotype was found many times. The CDR3 loop is CSARQGWGPLEQYF. The CDR3 nucleotides are TGCAGTGCCAGGCAGGGGTGGGGGCCGTTGGAGCAGTACTTC. The chain carries TRBV20-1 and TRBJ2-7; TRBD1 is a possible D gene (6 bases). V was trimmed by 6 bases and J by 7 bases, leaving 22 bases between them. CDR1 is DFQATT and CDR2 is SNEGSKA in the germline V gene (reference sequence). There are 14 residues in the CDR3.

Ten or more counts support this clonotype. This chain connects TRBV28 to TRBJ2-7; unclear D gene. The V end was cut by 6 bases, the J end by 4 bases, with 19 bases between. The CDR3 loop spans 15 amino acids. Germline CDR1 and CDR2: MDHEN and SYDVKM. This CDR3 reads CASRPTSKAGYEQYF. The CDR3 bases are TGTGCCAGCAGGCCGACATCGAAGGCTGGATACGAGCAGTACTTC. The whole variable domain, filled in from reference TRBV28 and TRBJ2-7, reads DVKVTQSSRYLVKRTGEKVFLECVQDMDHENMFWYRQDPGLGLRLIYFSYDVKMKEKGDIPEGYSVSREKKERFSLILESASTNQTSMYLCASRPTSKAGYEQYFGPGTRLTVT.

This clonotype was recorded many times. The genes are TRBV5-1 and TRBJ2-3; 8 bases agree with TRBD1. Germline CDR1 SGHRS, CDR2 YFSETQ. The CDR3 totals 15 residues. Trimming cost V 6 bases and J 0 bases; bases outside gene matches: 6. The CDR3 here is CASTDRAASTDTQYF. The CDR3 DNA sequence: TGCGCCAGCACGGACAGGGCCGCTAGCACAGATACGCAGTATTTT.

This clonotype was counted between two and nine times. V and J are TRBV20-1 and TRBJ2-1, with 8 bases that match TRBD2. This CDR3 is 14 amino acids long. Looked up from germline, CDR1 is DFQATT and CDR2 is SNEGSKA (reference sequence). The trim removed 6 bases at V and 5 bases at J, leaving 9 bases unmatched. The CDR3 loop reads CSARSSGFDNEQFF. CDR3 in DNA: TGCAGTGCCCGTTCTAGCGGGTTCGACAATGAGCAGTTCTTC.

Ten or more counts support this clonotype. The chain carries TRBV11-3 and TRBJ2-3; no reliable D call. The V and J ends lost 6 bases and 2 bases respectively, with 6 bases between them. CDR1 is SGHNT and CDR2 is YENEEA in the germline V gene. The CDR3 length is 12 residues. The CDR3 here is CASRGYTDTQYF. Here the CDR3 DNA reads TGTGCCAGCAGGGGTTACACAGATACGCAGTATTTT.

Many counts were recorded for this clonotype. This rearrangement joins TRBV4-2 to TRBJ2-7; TRBD2 matches at 11 bases. Germline V gene data show CDR1 as LGHNA and CDR2 as YNFKEQ. CDR3 length: 15 amino acids. The ends lost 1 base at V and 3 bases at J; junction bases unmatched: 2. The DNA of the CDR3 is TGTGCCAGCAGCCAAGTCGGGACTAGCGGCTACGAGCAGTACTTC. It codes for CASSQVGTSGYEQYF.